The 28 T cell receptor beta chains given below trace back to one sample, sequenced in a study of blood T cell repertoires in COVID-19. Assay: immunoSEQ multiplex PCR; the TCRdb copy retains only in-frame clones and omits some. The data contain about 250,000 clones, almost 90% of them seen just once; the ten biggest clones take up around 2.3%. Specimen: peripheral blood. The receptor source for this set is a woman aged 55-75 years with COVID-19, enrolled during active disease.

The chain carries TRBV10-3 and TRBJ1-1, with D hard to call. The germline gives CDR1 ENHRY, CDR2 SYGVKD. The CDR3 spans 13 residues. Trimming removed 7 bases at V and 1 base at J, with 10 bases between. The CDR3: CAINQQKNTEAFF. CDR3 in DNA: TGTGCCATCAATCAACAGAAGAACACTGAAGCTTTCTTT.

Here the CDR3 reads CASSVDSVAGGLGTDTQYF. The CDR3 bases are TGTGCCAGCAGCGTAGACTCGGTAGCGGGGGGGCTAGGCACAGATACGCAGTATTTT. The chain carries TRBV9 and TRBJ2-3; TRBD2 matches 11 bases. After removal of 0 bases from V and 1 base from J, the junction contained 10 bases not matched to a gene. Germline CDR1 SGDLS, CDR2 YYNGEE. The CDR3 loop spans 19 amino acids. The entire variable domain, with the rest obtained from reference TRBV9 and TRBJ2-3, is as follows: DSGVTQTPKHLITATGQRVTLRCSPRSGDLSVYWYQQSLDQGLQFLIQYYNGEERAKGNILERFSAQQFPDLHSELNLSSLELGDSALYFCASSVDSVAGGLGTDTQYFGPGTRLTVL.

This chain uses TRBV21-1 with TRBJ1-4; the DNA was not compared with TRBD1, the D call given in the table. TRBV21-1 is a pseudogene segment. The CDR3 has 14 amino acids. CDR3 in amino acids: CASYHQGANEKLFF. The CDR3 DNA sequence: TGTGCCAGTTATCATCAGGGGGCTAATGAAAAACTGTTTTTT.

CDR3 nucleotide sequence: TGTGCCAGCAGCGTAAGCAGCGGGGGGCCCTACGAGCAGTACTTC. Protein sequence: CASSVSSGGPYEQYF. The rearrangement joins TRBV9 to TRBJ2-7; TRBD2 agrees at 9 bases. J was trimmed by 2 bases and V by 1 base; bases with no gene match: 4. CDR1 and CDR2 from the germline V gene are SGDLS and YYNGEE. The length of the CDR3 is 15 residues.

The CDR3 sequence: CASATGQKKYGYTF. The CDR3 coding sequence is TGTGCCAGCGCGACGGGACAGAAGAAGTATGGCTACACCTTC. This chain uses TRBV9 with TRBJ1-2, with 7 bases aligning to TRBD1. CDR1 is SGDLS, CDR2 YYNGEE, per germline. V lost 7 bases to trimming and J lost 5 bases; unmatched junction nucleotides: 11. The CDR3 runs 14 residues. Filled out from reference TRBV9 and TRBJ1-2, the complete variable domain reads DSGVTQTPKHLITATGQRVTLRCSPRSGDLSVYWYQQSLDQGLQFLIQYYNGEERAKGNILERFSAQQFPDLHSELNLSSLELGDSALYFCASATGQKKYGYTFGSGTRLTVV.

This chain uses TRBV18 with TRBJ2-5, with a weak D call TRBD1 (6 bases). The CDR3 length is 14 residues. Germline V gene sequence: CDR1 KGHSH, CDR2 LQKENI. Between the trimmed V and J ends, which lost 0 bases and 3 bases, there was a span of 8 bases. DNA of the CDR3: TGTGCCAGCTCACCACCCTCAGGGGAAGAGACCCAGTACTTC. Its protein is CASSPPSGEETQYF.

The chain joins TRBV4-2 to TRBJ1-2; 7 bases are a match to TRBD1. V trimming: 5 bases; J trimming: 4 bases; junction bases outside the gene matches: 13. Germline loops: CDR1 LGHNA, CDR2 YNFKEQ. The CDR3 is 16 amino acids. This chain's CDR3 is CASSSPGQARGYGYTF. In DNA, the CDR3 is TGTGCCAGCAGCTCCCCTGGACAGGCCAGAGGCTATGGCTACACCTTC.

This clone has only one observation. The rearrangement links TRBV3-1 (or the pseudogene TRBV3-2) to TRBJ1-3, with 7 bases that match TRBD1. Unmatched junction bases numbered 6, after V lost 6 bases and J lost 4 bases. This CDR3 comprises 14 residues. The germline V gene encodes CDR1 LGHDT and CDR2 YNNKEL (reference sequence). CDR3 coding DNA: TGTGCCAGCAGGCTCACAGGGGAAGGAAACACCATATATTTT. It specifies CASRLTGEGNTIYF.

The rearrangement links TRBV6-2 or TRBV6-3 to TRBJ1-6; 10 positions match TRBD1. V was clipped by 2 bases and J by 9 bases; unmatched bases: 4. The V gene's germline CDR1 is MNHEY and CDR2 SVGEGT. The CDR3 runs to 15 residues. The CDR3 bases are TGTGCCAGCAGTTACGCCCGGGACAGGGGTTCACCCCTCCACTTT. It translates to CASSYARDRGSPLHF.

V gene TRBV3-1 (or the pseudogene TRBV3-2) combines with J gene TRBJ1-2; D remains ambiguous. The CDR3 is 15 residues long. Trimming pared 3 bases from V and 8 bases from J, leaving 19 bases between. From germline, CDR1 is LGHDT and CDR2 YNNKEL (reference sequence). The CDR3 here is CASSHRRRIMRGYTF. In nucleotides, the CDR3 is TGTGCCAGCAGCCACAGACGGAGGATTATGAGGGGCTACACCTTC.

The chain links TRBV7-9 to TRBJ1-6; a weak D match, TRBD1 (5 bases). CDR1 is SEHNR and CDR2 is FQNEAQ in the germline V gene (reference sequence). Trimming removed 5 bases from V and 2 bases from J, with 10 bases in between. CDR3 length: 15 amino acids. The CDR3 here is CASSPDSTYNSPLHF. CDR3 DNA sequence: TGTGCCAGCAGCCCCGACAGTACCTATAATTCACCCCTCCACTTT.

The chain couples TRBV2 to TRBJ1-2; perhaps TRBD1 as D (5 bases). The CDR3 loop spans 16 amino acids. V lost 10 bases and J 1 base, leaving 22 bases between the germline ends. The germline V gene has CDR1 SNHLY and CDR2 FYNNEI. CDR3 nucleotides: TGTGCCACCGGTCCGGGACTTTGGCATAATAACTATGGCTACACCTTC. It yields the protein CATGPGLWHNNYGYTF. Together with reference TRBV2 and TRBJ1-2, the CDR3 gives the full variable domain: EPEVTQTPSHQVTQMGQEVILRCVPISNHLYFYWYRQILGQKVEFLVSFYNNEISEKSEIFDDQFSVERPDGSNFTLKIRSTKLEDSAMYFCATGPGLWHNNYGYTFGSGTRLTVV.

For the CDR3, the DNA is TGTGCCAGCAGCTCTGATACAGTTGACAATCAGCCCCAGCATTTT. Its protein product is CASSSDTVDNQPQHF. The V and J genes are TRBV7-8 and TRBJ1-5; D uncertain. The germline V gene has CDR1 SGHVS and CDR2 FQNEAQ. The CDR3 has 15 amino acids. V was trimmed by 4 bases and J by 3 bases, leaving 13 bases between them.

This clone showed up just once. V and J are TRBV4-2 and TRBJ1-5, with 7 bases that match TRBD1. V was pared by 0 bases and J by 7 bases, with 9 bases of the junction left unmatched. Germline V CDR1 and CDR2: LGHNA, YNFKEQ. CDR3 length: 16 residues. The CDR3 is CASSQDHRGWGQPQHF. CDR3 bases: TGTGCCAGCAGCCAAGACCACAGGGGCTGGGGGCAGCCCCAGCATTTT.

This chain joins TRBV2 and TRBJ2-7, with D possibly TRBD1 on 5 matching bases. CDR1 is SNHLY and CDR2 is FYNNEI in the germline V gene. CDR3 length: 13 amino acids. The V and J ends lost 1 base and 5 bases respectively, with 9 bases between them. The CDR3 loop is CASSEVRVNEQYF. The CDR3 DNA reads as TGTGCCAGCAGTGAAGTCAGGGTAAACGAGCAGTACTTC.

The genes are TRBV9 and TRBJ1-2; possibly TRBD1 for D (5 bases). The V gene's germline CDR1 is SGDLS and CDR2 YYNGEE. CDR3 length equals 15 residues. The germline V and J ends were trimmed by 6 bases and 4 bases, with 19 bases remaining between them. The CDR3 spells CASTSSGGKGYGYTF. DNA for the CDR3: TGTGCCAGCACCTCTAGTGGGGGGAAGGGCTATGGCTACACCTTC. The whole variable domain, filled in from reference TRBV9 and TRBJ1-2, reads DSGVTQTPKHLITATGQRVTLRCSPRSGDLSVYWYQQSLDQGLQFLIQYYNGEERAKGNILERFSAQQFPDLHSELNLSSLELGDSALYFCASTSSGGKGYGYTFGSGTRLTVV.

This clone was recorded once. The rearrangement links TRBV4-2 to TRBJ2-5; tentatively, D is TRBD2 (7 bases). The assigned J gene may be wrong: the sequence end matches TRBJ2-7 better. The germline gives CDR1 LGHNA, CDR2 YNFKEQ. This CDR3 contains 16 residues. The CDR3 loop is CASSQDRGASSYEQYF. In DNA form, the CDR3 reads TGTGCCAGCAGCCAAGATCGGGGGGCGAGCTCCTACGAGCAGTACTTC.

J is TRBJ1-5 and V is TRBV18; no clear D gene. The length of the CDR3 is 13 residues. Germline V gene data show CDR1 as KGHSH and CDR2 as LQKENI. V was clipped by 2 bases and J by 3 bases, with 5 bases between them. CDR3 coding DNA: TGTGCCAGCTCACCAGGGCTCAATCAGCCCCAGCATTTT. Translation gives CASSPGLNQPQHF.

This chain connects TRBV5-4 to TRBJ1-2; no clear D gene. Germline V gene sequence: CDR1 SGHNT, CDR2 YYREEE (reference sequence). The CDR3 runs 13 residues. V was pared by 2 bases and J by 5 bases, with 10 bases between. The CDR3 DNA sequence: TGTGCCAGCAGCTTCTATGGAGAGTATGGCTACACCTTC. It yields the protein CASSFYGEYGYTF.

A single count supports this clone. This chain uses TRBV21-1 with TRBJ2-5; the table calls TRBD1, which could not be checked here. TRBV21-1 is a pseudogene. This CDR3 spans 13 amino acids. As DNA, the CDR3 is TGTGCCAGCAGCAGGGGACAAAAAGAGACCCAGTACTTC. The encoded protein is CASSRGQKETQYF.

The rearrangement joins TRBV19 to TRBJ1-5; D is uncertain. V was shortened by 5 bases and J by 0 bases, with 11 bases between the two germline ends. The CDR3 is 15 amino acids. Looked up from germline, CDR1 is LNHDA and CDR2 is SQIVND (reference sequence). The CDR3 spells CASSPQDHSNQPQHF. In DNA, the CDR3 is TGTGCCAGTAGTCCCCAGGATCATAGCAATCAGCCCCAGCATTTT.

In DNA, the CDR3 is TGTGCCAGCAGCAACTCAAGACCGCTAGCGGGGGGGCAGAACGGGGAGCTGTTTTTT. It is translated as CASSNSRPLAGGQNGELFF. The rearrangement links TRBV21-1 to TRBJ2-2; TRBD2, the table's D call, was not compared with the DNA. TRBV21-1 is designated a pseudogene. This CDR3 contains 19 residues.

This clone was seen a single time. V usage is TRBV9 and J usage is TRBJ2-2; possibly TRBD1 for D (6 bases). V lost 4 bases and J 4 bases, leaving 8 bases between the germline ends. The CDR3 extends over 13 amino acids. Per the germline V gene, CDR1 is SGDLS and CDR2 is YYNGEE. CDR3 nucleotide sequence: TGTGCCAGCAGCACAGGGACCACCGGGGAGCTGTTTTTT. This gives the protein CASSTGTTGELFF.

V gene TRBV18 combines with J gene TRBJ2-7; 9 bases fit TRBD2. The CDR3 length is 15 residues. V was pared by 4 bases and J by 2 bases, with 6 bases of the junction left unmatched. Germline V gene lookup returns CDR1 KGHSH and CDR2 LQKENI. CDR3 DNA sequence: TGTGCCAGCTCACAAACGACTAGCGGTACCTACGAGCAGTACTTC. Translated, it gives CASSQTTSGTYEQYF.

Only one count was recorded for this clone. The chain has TRBV3-1 (or the pseudogene TRBV3-2) and TRBJ1-2; 7 nucleotides align to TRBD1. Germline V gene lookup returns CDR1 LGHDT and CDR2 YNNKEL (reference sequence). The CDR3 runs to 14 residues. The J segment lost 4 bases and the V segment lost 1 base, leaving 3 bases of the junction unmatched. CDR3: CASSQGWDSYGYTF. The DNA for the CDR3 is TGTGCCAGCAGCCAAGGTTGGGACAGCTATGGCTACACCTTC.

The sample holds one count of this clone. The chain uses TRBV19 and TRBJ2-5, with TRBD1 matching over 10 bases. Germline V gene lookup returns CDR1 LNHDA and CDR2 SQIVND (reference sequence). With V trimmed by 5 bases and J by 9 bases, 3 bases remained unmatched. This CDR3 is built from 12 residues. The CDR3 bases are TGTGCCAGTAGTCTCGACAGGGGGCCCCAGTACTTC. The encoded protein is CASSLDRGPQYF. The full variable domain, its missing parts supplied by reference TRBV19 and TRBJ2-5, is DGGITQSPKYLFRKEGQNVTLSCEQNLNHDAMYWYRQDPGQGLRLIYYSQIVNDFQKGDIAEGYSVSREKKESFPLTVTSAQKNPTAFYLCASSLDRGPQYFGPGTRLLVL.

The chain has TRBV5-1 and TRBJ2-3, with D possibly matching TRBD1 (5 bases). The CDR3 has 14 amino acids. Between the trimmed V and J ends, which lost 4 bases and 6 bases, there was a span of 15 bases. The V gene's germline CDR1 is SGHRS and CDR2 YFSETQ. CDR3 in amino acids: CASSPMGPADTQYF. Written as DNA, the CDR3 is TGCGCCAGCAGCCCGATGGGGCCCGCGGATACGCAGTATTTT.

The chain recombines TRBV19 with TRBJ1-6; D is uncertain. The CDR3 is 14 amino acids. Per germline, CDR1 LNHDA and CDR2 SQIVND (reference sequence). Trimming removed 1 base from V and 7 bases from J, with 8 bases in between. CDR3 amino acids: CASSIAQANSPLHF. The CDR3 region has the DNA TGTGCCAGTAGTATAGCTCAGGCCAATTCACCCCTCCACTTT.